Shown below are 26 T cell receptor beta chains from a single sample sequenced in a study of T cells after yellow fever vaccination. MiXCR, applied by TCRdb to the 5' RACE reads, yields one record per CDR3 protein. This sample has more than 120,000 distinct CDR3 sequences, with about 7.7% found just once. The sequenced sample was CD4+ T cells sorted from PBMCs, obtained 5 days after the yellow fever booster vaccination. These receptors were taken from a man under 40 who received the YFV17D yellow fever vaccine.

This chain uses TRBV20-1 with TRBJ1-5; maybe TRBD1 (5 bases). V lost 0 bases and J 11 bases, leaving 11 bases between the germline ends. The CDR3 has 12 residues. The germline V gene encodes CDR1 DFQATT and CDR2 SNEGSKA (reference sequence). This CDR3 is CSARDPPGAQHF. The CDR3 DNA is TGCAGTGCTAGAGATCCCCCGGGGGCCCAGCATTTT.

The genes are TRBV5-6 and TRBJ1-4; 9 positions agree with TRBD1. With 3 bases clipped from V and 7 bases from J, the junction kept 4 bases outside the gene matches. CDR1 SGHDT and CDR2 YYEEEE come from the germline V gene. The CDR3 is 14 residues long. DNA for the CDR3: TGTGCCAGCAGCTGGGGACAGGGCACTGAAAAACTGTTTTTT. It specifies CASSWGQGTEKLFF.

This sequence joins TRBV11-1 and TRBJ2-2; TRBD1 agrees at 7 bases. The CDR3 spans 16 residues. V was clipped by 1 base and J by 4 bases; unmatched bases: 6. Germline V lookup: CDR1 SGHAT, CDR2 FQDESV (reference sequence). CDR3 in amino acids: CASSLEGTVVTGELFF. The CDR3 nucleotides read TGTGCCAGCAGCTTAGAGGGGACAGTAGTCACCGGGGAGCTGTTTTTT.

This clonotype was counted ten times or more. The chain has TRBV20-1 and TRBJ2-7, with 10 bases that match TRBD2. Germline V CDR1 and CDR2: DFQATT, SNEGSKA (reference sequence). The CDR3 is 14 amino acids. Trimming cost V 3 bases and J 3 bases; bases outside gene matches: 5. The CDR3 DNA sequence: TGCAGTGCTAGCCCTAGCGGGAGAGGCTACGAGCAGTACTTC. It is translated as CSASPSGRGYEQYF.

This clonotype was counted at least ten times. The chain uses TRBV5-1 and TRBJ1-1, with 7 nucleotides matching TRBD1. Germline V gene sequence: CDR1 SGHRS, CDR2 YFSETQ. The J segment lost 0 bases and the V segment lost 7 bases, leaving 9 bases of the junction unmatched. The CDR3 runs to 15 residues. The CDR3, as DNA: TGCGCCAGCGGCGCGACAGGGAGTATGAACACTGAAGCTTTCTTT. As protein: CASGATGSMNTEAFF.

This clonotype was picked up many times. The chain is built from TRBV5-1 and TRBJ2-1; D is tentatively TRBD1 or TRBD2 (6 bases each). V dropped 4 bases and J dropped 9 bases, with 14 bases sitting between them. CDR1 is SGHRS and CDR2 is YFSETQ in the germline V gene. The CDR3 runs 13 residues. The CDR3 nucleotides are TGCGCCAGCAGCGAATCACAGGGAGGTGAGCAGTTCTTC. Amino acid sequence: CASSESQGGEQFF.

This clonotype was recorded at least ten times. The chain is built from TRBV12-3 or TRBV12-4 and TRBJ2-7; 10 nucleotides line up with TRBD2. The CDR3 spans 15 residues. V lost 5 bases and J lost 4; bases outside the gene matches: 8. CDR3 nucleotide sequence: TGTGCCAGCAGTGATCTAGCGGGAGCCCTTTACGAGCAGTACTTC. Residues: CASSDLAGALYEQYF.

This clonotype was seen many times. This chain connects TRBV5-1 to TRBJ1-3, with a tentative D call TRBD1 (5 bases). This CDR3 has 16 amino acids. The germline V gene encodes CDR1 SGHRS and CDR2 YFSETQ. Trimming removed 5 bases at V and 0 bases at J, with 15 bases between. CDR3 amino acids: CASRTEGPYSGNTIYF. The CDR3 bases are TGCGCCAGCAGGACGGAGGGACCTTACTCTGGAAACACCATATATTTT.

This clonotype was seen repeatedly, ten times or more. The chain couples TRBV6-5 to TRBJ1-2; D unclear. V was clipped by 7 bases and J by 3 bases, with 15 bases between them. The CDR3 contains 14 residues. Germline V CDR1 and CDR2: MNHEY, SVGAGI. This chain's CDR3 is CASNRAGSHYGYTF. Here the CDR3 DNA reads TGTGCCAGCAACCGGGCGGGGTCCCACTATGGCTACACCTTC.

This clonotype was observed many times. The J gene is TRBJ1-6, the V gene TRBV20-1; D unresolved. CDR1 and CDR2 from the germline V gene are DFQATT and SNEGSKA (reference sequence). This CDR3 has 13 amino acids. The germline V and J ends were trimmed by 2 bases and 6 bases, with 8 bases remaining between them. For the CDR3, the DNA is TGCAGTGCTAGAACCGCGTTTAATTCACCCCTCCACTTT. Protein sequence: CSARTAFNSPLHF.

There are many counts of this clonotype. This chain joins TRBV5-1 and TRBJ1-1; D gene unclear. The CDR3 has 14 amino acids. Trimming took off 0 bases at V and 0 bases at J, with 6 bases between the two ends. The germline gives CDR1 SGHRS, CDR2 YFSETQ. CDR3 coding DNA: TGCGCCAGCAGCTTGGCTCGGATGAACACTGAAGCTTTCTTT. This translates into CASSLARMNTEAFF.

This clonotype was counted ten times or more. V usage is TRBV10-3 and J usage is TRBJ2-3, with 7 bases lining up with TRBD2. This CDR3 contains 12 residues. The germline CDR1 and CDR2 sequences are ENHRY and SYGVKD. The V gene end was trimmed by 11 bases and the J gene end by 6 bases; junction bases not matched to a gene: 8. CDR3 coding DNA: TGTGCCGTCGGACTAGACACGGATACGCAGTATTTT. Translating gives CAVGLDTDTQYF.

This clonotype was counted many times. The chain joins TRBV7-9 to TRBJ1-3; no reliable D call. From germline, CDR1 is SEHNR and CDR2 FQNEAQ (reference sequence). The CDR3 consists of 14 residues. V lost 5 bases, J lost 3 bases, and 11 bases lay in between. The CDR3 sequence: CASSPQRVGNTIYF. In DNA form, the CDR3 reads TGTGCCAGCAGCCCCCAGCGAGTTGGAAACACCATATATTTT.

This clonotype was observed many times. V and J are TRBV24-1 and TRBJ1-5; D gene ambiguous. The V and J ends lost 2 bases and 7 bases respectively, with 14 bases between them. The CDR3 is 15 amino acids. Germline lookup yields CDR1 KGHDR and CDR2 SFDVKD. In DNA form, the CDR3 reads TGTGCCACCAGTGATTCAACATGGATGGAACAGCCCCAGCATTTT. Its protein is CATSDSTWMEQPQHF.

This clonotype was detected many times. The gene calls are TRBV28 and TRBJ2-3; a weak D match, TRBD2 (6 bases). The CDR3 contains 13 residues. Germline V gene lookup returns CDR1 MDHEN and CDR2 SYDVKM. V was pared by 10 bases and J by 0 bases, with 11 bases between. The CDR3, as DNA: TGTGCCACCCGAGGAGGGAGCACAGATACGCAGTATTTT. Its translation: CATRGGSTDTQYF.

The J gene is TRBJ2-3, the V gene TRBV4-1; D is possibly TRBD1 (6 bases). The germline gives CDR1 MGHRA, CDR2 YSYEKL. The length of the CDR3 is 13 residues. Trimming took off 3 bases at V and 3 bases at J, with 7 bases between the two ends. Here the CDR3 reads CASSHQGTDTQYF. The CDR3 DNA reads as TGCGCCAGCAGCCACCAGGGGACAGATACGCAGTATTTT.

This clonotype was counted at least ten times. The DNA for the CDR3 is TGCGCCAGCACCAACGGCCAAGGGGGGGCAGATACGCAGTATTTT. Amino acid sequence: CASTNGQGGADTQYF. The rearrangement uses TRBV5-1 and TRBJ2-3; D possibly corresponds to TRBD2 (7 bases). CDR3 length: 15 residues. Trimming pared 6 bases from V and 4 bases from J, leaving 18 bases between. CDR1 SGHRS and CDR2 YFSETQ come from the germline V gene.

This clonotype was picked up many times. The chain carries TRBV6-1 and TRBJ2-5; D might be TRBD1 or TRBD2, each matching 5 bases. CDR1 is MNHNS, CDR2 SASEGT, per germline. Trimming removed 5 bases at V and 1 base at J, with 8 bases between. CDR3 size: 13 residues. CDR3 amino acids: CASSPGPQETQYF. The DNA for the CDR3 is TGTGCCAGCAGTCCGGGACCCCAAGAGACCCAGTACTTC.

To note about this clonotype: One junction end does not reproduce the germline sequence, and a read error may be involved. V is TRBV7-9 and J is TRBJ2-7, with TRBD1 identical over 9 bases. This CDR3 has 15 amino acids. Germline values: CDR1 SEHNR, CDR2 FQNEAQ (reference sequence). CDR3 nucleotide sequence: TGTGCCAGCAGCTTCTCCGGGACAGGGTCCTTCGAGCAGTACTTC. It encodes CASSFSGTGSFEQYF.

The rearrangement uses TRBV19 and TRBJ2-2; D gene uncertain. V dropped 2 bases and J dropped 6 bases, with 7 bases sitting between them. CDR1 and CDR2 from the germline V gene are LNHDA and SQIVND (reference sequence). The length of the CDR3 is 13 residues. CDR3 amino acids: CASSIRASGELFF. The CDR3 DNA reads as TGTGCCAGTAGTATAAGGGCCTCCGGGGAGCTGTTTTTT.

This sequence joins TRBV11-2 and TRBJ2-7; TRBD2 aligns across 8 bases. This CDR3 spans 15 amino acids. V dropped 1 base and J dropped 2; count of bases not matched to a gene: 4. Germline CDR1 and CDR2: SGHAT and FQNNGV. Here the CDR3 DNA reads TGTGCCAGCAGCTTAGTGGCTAGCGGGCCCTACGAGCAGTACTTC. As protein: CASSLVASGPYEQYF.

This clonotype came up many times. This chain joins TRBV7-9 and TRBJ2-1, with D tentatively TRBD2 (6 bases). The CDR3 is 18 amino acids. Trimming left V 2 bases short and J 0 bases short, with 17 bases between. CDR1 and CDR2 (germline): SEHNR, FQNEAQ (reference sequence). DNA for the CDR3: TGTGCCAGCAGCTTATCTGCGGGAACTGCTAGCTCCTACAATGAGCAGTTCTTC. This sequence encodes CASSLSAGTASSYNEQFF. Drawing the rest from reference TRBV7-9 and TRBJ2-1, the complete variable domain is DTGVSQNPRHKITKRGQNVTFRCDPISEHNRLYWYRQTLGQGPEFLTYFQNEAQLEKSRLLSDRFSAERPKGSFSTLEIQRTEQGDSAMYLCASSLSAGTASSYNEQFFGPGTRLTVL.

There are many counts of this clonotype. V is TRBV7-2 and J is TRBJ1-5; D call uncertain. Deletions cut 2 bases from V and 6 bases from J, with 5 bases between. CDR1 is SGHTA, CDR2 FQGNSA, per germline. This CDR3 region has 12 residues. CDR3 nucleotides: TGTGCCAGCAGCTTACCCCCTCAGCCCCAGCATTTT. Translated: CASSLPPQPQHF.

This clonotype was counted many times. The CDR3 sequence: CASSDSARPQHF. As DNA, the CDR3 is TGTGCCAGTAGTGATTCCGCTCGGCCCCAGCATTTT. The genes are TRBV19 and TRBJ1-5, with D hard to call. CDR1 is LNHDA, CDR2 SQIVND, per germline (reference sequence). The V and J ends lost 5 bases and 9 bases respectively, with 11 bases between them. This CDR3 has 12 residues.

In its sample, this clonotype was seen many times. V gene TRBV20-1 combines with J gene TRBJ2-7, with TRBD2 matching over 10 bases. Germline V gene lookup returns CDR1 DFQATT and CDR2 SNEGSKA (reference sequence). The ends lost 5 bases at V and 2 bases at J; junction bases unmatched: 6. The CDR3 is 14 residues long. CDR3 in DNA: TGCAGTGCTCAAAGAGGGACTAGCGCCTACGAGCAGTACTTC. Its protein product is CSAQRGTSAYEQYF.

This clonotype was seen ten or more times. The V gene is TRBV6-5, the J gene TRBJ2-7; possibly TRBD2 for D (5 bases). In germline, CDR1 is MNHEY, CDR2 SVGAGI. The CDR3 contains 16 residues. The ends were cut back, 2 bases at V and 2 bases at J, with 16 bases in the middle. As DNA, the CDR3 is TGTGCCAGCAGTTACGGTGCCCTCGACGGGACCTACGAGCAGTACTTC. It encodes CASSYGALDGTYEQYF.